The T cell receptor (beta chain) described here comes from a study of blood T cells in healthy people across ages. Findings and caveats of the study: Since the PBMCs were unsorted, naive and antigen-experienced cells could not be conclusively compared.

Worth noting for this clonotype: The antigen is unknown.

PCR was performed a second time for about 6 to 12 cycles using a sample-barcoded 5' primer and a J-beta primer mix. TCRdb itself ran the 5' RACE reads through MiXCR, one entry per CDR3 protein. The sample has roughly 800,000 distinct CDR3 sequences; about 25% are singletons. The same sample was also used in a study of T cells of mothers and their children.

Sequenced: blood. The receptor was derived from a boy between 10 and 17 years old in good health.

Here the CDR3 DNA reads TGTGCCAGCAGCATTCTAGCCGGGGGGGAGACCCAGTACTTC. Encoded protein: CASSILAGGETQYF. The gene calls are TRBV5-6 and TRBJ2-5; 7 positions agree with TRBD2. This CDR3 comprises 14 residues. Germline values: CDR1 SGHDT, CDR2 YYEEEE. Trimming removed 4 bases from V and 5 bases from J; junction bases left unmatched: 8.